The rows below give T cell receptor beta chains drawn from one sample of a study of T-cell memory formation after mild COVID-19. TCRdb passed the 5' RACE reads through MiXCR, listing each CDR3 protein once. The table shows roughly 100,000 distinct CDR3 sequences, with over 15% occurring only once. Input material: PBMCs or a T cell subset sorted from them (not recorded which). The receptors stem from an adult woman who had mild COVID-19 (a few samples of this study predate the infection). Cell type and time point are not known. Each CDR3 is given with its conserved first and last residue. The D gene is left open where the match is weak. Clone size is shown for a subset of rows, as once, few, many or a class of expanded clone.

d_call clone_size j_call v_call cdr3_nt cdr3_aa
- - TRBJ1-1 TRBV4-3 TGCGCCAGCAGCCGCCAAGAGGGGACGAACACTGAAGCTTTCTTT CASSRQEGTNTEAFF
TRBD1 few TRBJ2-7 TRBV9 TGTGCCAGCAGCCCCGGGGACAGGGACAACGAGCAGTACTTC CASSPGDRDNEQYF
- - TRBJ2-7 TRBV29-1 TGCAGCGTTGAGGCTGACGCTTGGGGCGAGCAGTACTTC CSVEADAWGEQYF
- few TRBJ1-1 TRBV9 TGTGCCAGCAGCGCCGGACAACTGAACACTGAAGCTTTCTTT CASSAGQLNTEAFF
- - TRBJ1-1 TRBV5-1 TGCGCCAGCAGCATAGGGACGAAGAACACTGAAGCTTTCTTT CASSIGTKNTEAFF
TRBD1 - TRBJ2-7 TRBV30 TGTGCCTGGAGTCTGGCTAGCGACAGGGGGTACGAGCAGTACTTC CAWSLASDRGYEQYF
TRBD2 - TRBJ2-1 TRBV7-2 TGTGCCAGCAGCTTTAGGGCAGGTCCTAGCGGGAGGGCACTTGGTGAGCAGTTCTTC CASSFRAGPSGRALGEQFF
- - TRBJ2-7 TRBV7-9 TGTGCCAGCAGATACAACTACGAGCAGTACTTC CASRYNYEQYF
- - TRBJ1-1 TRBV5-1 TGCGCCAGCAGCTTGCGGACGGGATCTGAAGCTTTCTTT CASSLRTGSEAFF
TRBD1 few TRBJ1-1 TRBV5-1 TGCGCCAGCAGCTTCGACTGGGACGGACAGGGGGCTACCCTGAACACTGAAGCTTTCTTT CASSFDWDGQGATLNTEAFF
TRBD2 - TRBJ2-5 TRBV6-5 TGTGCCAGCAGTTACTCGATCGCAGCGGGGGGGGAAGAGACCCAGTACTTC CASSYSIAAGGEETQYF
- few TRBJ2-4 TRBV7-3 TGTGCCAGCAGCTTAAACCCCCCAACCTGGGACACCTACAAAAACATTCAGTACTTC CASSLNPPTWDTYKNIQYF
- - TRBJ2-1 TRBV7-9 TGTGCCAGCAGGCTAGCGACCAACAATGAGCAGTTCTTC CASRLATNNEQFF
- - TRBJ2-5 TRBV19 TGTGCCAGTAGTATCGACAGGCCTGGAGAGACCCAGTACTTC CASSIDRPGETQYF
- few TRBJ2-5 TRBV12-3/TRBV12-4 TGTGCCAGCAGTCCATCGGACGACGGAGAGACCCAGTACTTC CASSPSDDGETQYF
- many TRBJ1-2 TRBV6-1 TGTGCCAGCAGTGAAACGTCGTTTGGCAACTATGGCTACACCTTC CASSETSFGNYGYTF
- - TRBJ2-3 TRBV24-1 TGTGCCACCAGTGAGTACACAGATACGCAGTATTTT CATSEYTDTQYF
TRBD2 - TRBJ2-1 TRBV20-1 TGCAGTGCTAGGACTAGCGGGAGTTACAATGAGCAGTTCTTC CSARTSGSYNEQFF
- few TRBJ2-7 TRBV5-1 TGCGCCAGCAGCTTGGTGGCTGGGACCCCCTCCTACGAGCAGTACTTC CASSLVAGTPSYEQYF
TRBD1 - TRBJ2-7 TRBV6-2/TRBV6-3 TGTGCCAGCGAGAAGACAGGGGGGGTCTACGAGCAGTACTTC CASEKTGGVYEQYF
- once TRBJ2-3 TRBV5-1 TGCGCCAGCAGCCCTCTTACAGGGAGTCTAGATACGCAGTATTTT CASSPLTGSLDTQYF
TRBD1 - TRBJ2-1 TRBV6-5 TGTGCCAGCAGTTACTCACTAGGGGGCTCTTCCAATGAGCAGTTCTTC CASSYSLGGSSNEQFF
TRBD2 many TRBJ2-7 TRBV2 TGTGCCAGCAGTGTAGGGACTAGCGCCTACGAGCAGTACTTC CASSVGTSAYEQYF
- few TRBJ2-7 TRBV20-1 TGCAGTGCTAGAGATCAGAAGATGGTGGGAGGCTCCTACGAGCAGTACTTC CSARDQKMVGGSYEQYF